Listed below are T cell receptor beta chains from one sample, sequenced in a study of beta chain features in type 1 diabetes. Clones were sequenced by immunoSEQ multiplex PCR, and TCRdb holds only the in-frame ones, with some missing. Of over 100,000 clones listed, about 15% are singletons. The source material was central memory CD4+ T cells from blood. The origin of the receptors is a man between 25 and 39 years old with type 1 diabetes. Each CDR3 is given with its conserved first and last residue. The D gene is left open where the match is weak. The size entry is marked missing in some rows and otherwise reads once, few, many or a size class.

v_gene: TRBV9
abundance: NA
d_gene: NA
j_gene: TRBJ1-1
CDR3aa: CASSVGGALNTEAFF
CDR3nt: TGTGCCAGCAGCGTAGGCGGGGCTCTGAACACTGAAGCTTTCTTT

v_gene: TRBV2
abundance: NA
d_gene: NA
j_gene: TRBJ2-4
CDR3aa: CASSEGDAKNIQYF
CDR3nt: TGTGCCAGCAGTGAAGGGGATGCCAAAAACATTCAGTACTTC

v_gene: TRBV7-9
abundance: once
d_gene: NA
j_gene: TRBJ2-1
CDR3aa: CASDGGEQFF
CDR3nt: TGTGCCAGCGATGGGGGCGAGCAGTTCTTC

v_gene: TRBV7-2
abundance: NA
d_gene: NA
j_gene: TRBJ2-3
CDR3aa: CASSYRQTDTQYF
CDR3nt: TGTGCCAGCAGCTATCGACAGACAGATACGCAGTATTTT

v_gene: TRBV7-3
abundance: NA
d_gene: NA
j_gene: TRBJ2-1
CDR3aa: CASSLKGSTYNEQFF
CDR3nt: TGTGCCAGCAGCTTAAAAGGCAGTACCTACAATGAGCAGTTCTTC

v_gene: TRBV7-9
abundance: NA
d_gene: TRBD1
j_gene: TRBJ1-3
CDR3aa: CASSPGQGGGNTIYF
CDR3nt: TGTGCCAGCAGCCCTGGACAGGGTGGTGGAAACACCATATATTTT

v_gene: TRBV29-1
abundance: few
d_gene: NA
j_gene: TRBJ1-1
CDR3aa: CSVGGGSTEAFF
CDR3nt: TGCAGCGTTGGCGGCGGAAGTACTGAAGCTTTCTTT

v_gene: TRBV7-2
abundance: NA
d_gene: NA
j_gene: TRBJ1-6
CDR3aa: CASSLRGENSPLHF
CDR3nt: TGTGCCAGCAGCTTGAGGGGAGAAAATTCACCCCTCCACTTT

v_gene: TRBV5-1
abundance: few
d_gene: TRBD1
j_gene: TRBJ1-1
CDR3aa: CASSWTGVGTEAFF
CDR3nt: TGCGCCAGCAGCTGGACAGGGGTTGGCACTGAAGCTTTCTTT

v_gene: TRBV6-6
abundance: few
d_gene: NA
j_gene: TRBJ2-7
CDR3aa: CASSPSREQYF
CDR3nt: TGTGCCAGCAGTCCCTCGAGGGAGCAGTACTTC

v_gene: TRBV2
abundance: few
d_gene: TRBD1
j_gene: TRBJ1-1
CDR3aa: CASRAGTENTEAFF
CDR3nt: TGTGCCAGCAGGGCCGGGACAGAGAACACTGAAGCTTTCTTT

v_gene: TRBV7-2
abundance: few
d_gene: NA
j_gene: TRBJ2-3
CDR3aa: CASSFSGDTQYF
CDR3nt: TGTGCCAGCAGCTTTAGCGGAGATACGCAGTATTTT

v_gene: TRBV7-9
abundance: NA
d_gene: NA
j_gene: TRBJ1-2
CDR3aa: CASSSTPGDADGYTF
CDR3nt: TGTGCCAGCAGCTCTACCCCGGGGGACGCTGACGGCTACACCTTC

v_gene: TRBV5-7
abundance: many
d_gene: NA
j_gene: TRBJ1-5
CDR3aa: CASSLMVGFQPQHF
CDR3nt: TGTGCCAGCAGCTTAATGGTAGGGTTTCAGCCCCAGCATTTT

v_gene: TRBV25-1
abundance: few
d_gene: TRBD1
j_gene: TRBJ2-1
CDR3aa: CASSRTGGNNEQFF
CDR3nt: TGTGCCAGCAGCCGGACAGGGGGGAACAATGAGCAGTTCTTC

v_gene: TRBV7-2
abundance: NA
d_gene: NA
j_gene: TRBJ2-7
CDR3aa: CASSSARDYEQYF
CDR3nt: TGTGCCAGCAGCTCCGCAAGGGACTACGAGCAGTACTTC

v_gene: TRBV27
abundance: many
d_gene: NA
j_gene: TRBJ1-1
CDR3aa: CASSSHRAANTEAFF
CDR3nt: TGTGCCAGCAGTTCCCACAGGGCGGCGAACACTGAAGCTTTCTTT

v_gene: TRBV7-9
abundance: NA
d_gene: TRBD2
j_gene: TRBJ2-1
CDR3aa: CASRPSGGYEQFF
CDR3nt: TGTGCCAGCAGACCTAGCGGGGGATATGAGCAGTTCTTC

v_gene: TRBV29-1
abundance: NA
d_gene: NA
j_gene: TRBJ1-5
CDR3aa: CSVNQGGRDQPQHF
CDR3nt: TGCAGCGTGAACCAGGGCGGCCGGGATCAGCCCCAGCATTTT

v_gene: TRBV30
abundance: once
d_gene: NA
j_gene: TRBJ2-1
CDR3aa: CAIYNEQFF
CDR3nt: TGTGCGATCTACAATGAGCAGTTCTTC

v_gene: TRBV5-4
abundance: NA
d_gene: TRBD1
j_gene: TRBJ2-5
CDR3aa: CASSGGQLGQETQYF
CDR3nt: TGTGCCAGCAGCGGGGGACAGCTAGGCCAAGAGACCCAGTACTTC

v_gene: TRBV19
abundance: few
d_gene: NA
j_gene: TRBJ1-6
CDR3aa: CASANPPGQLNSPLHF
CDR3nt: TGTGCCAGTGCCAACCCTCCGGGGCAGCTGAATTCACCCCTCCACTTT

v_gene: TRBV29-1
abundance: NA
d_gene: TRBD2
j_gene: TRBJ2-3
CDR3aa: CSVAKASGMDTQYF
CDR3nt: TGCAGCGTTGCTAAGGCTAGCGGGATGGATACGCAGTATTTT

v_gene: TRBV7-9
abundance: NA
d_gene: NA
j_gene: TRBJ2-2
CDR3aa: CATPNSWGRGPNTGELFF
CDR3nt: TGTGCCACCCCGAATAGCTGGGGGCGGGGCCCGAACACCGGGGAGCTGTTTTTT

v_gene: TRBV7-2
abundance: NA
d_gene: NA
j_gene: TRBJ1-2
CDR3aa: CASSADSTGRGGYTF
CDR3nt: TGTGCCAGCAGCGCAGACAGTACGGGGCGTGGTGGCTACACCTTC

v_gene: TRBV4-1
abundance: NA
d_gene: NA
j_gene: TRBJ2-1
CDR3aa: CASSQDETPNNEQFF
CDR3nt: TGCGCCAGCAGCCAAGATGAGACCCCTAACAATGAGCAGTTCTTC

v_gene: TRBV5-1
abundance: NA
d_gene: NA
j_gene: TRBJ2-3
CDR3aa: CASSLESPSTQYF
CDR3nt: TGCGCCAGCAGCTTGGAGAGCCCTTCTACGCAGTATTTT

v_gene: TRBV30
abundance: few
d_gene: NA
j_gene: TRBJ1-2
CDR3aa: CAWTDPGQDRGYTF
CDR3nt: TGTGCCTGGACCGACCCGGGACAAGATAGAGGCTACACCTTC

v_gene: TRBV4-2
abundance: many
d_gene: NA
j_gene: TRBJ2-3
CDR3aa: CASSQGDGTDTQYF
CDR3nt: TGTGCCAGCAGCCAAGGGGACGGCACAGATACGCAGTATTTT

v_gene: TRBV10-1
abundance: few
d_gene: TRBD2
j_gene: TRBJ2-4
CDR3aa: CASSPGVIAGFKNIQYF
CDR3nt: TGCGCCAGCAGTCCGGGCGTAATAGCGGGATTCAAAAACATTCAGTACTTC

v_gene: TRBV28
abundance: few
d_gene: NA
j_gene: TRBJ2-7
CDR3aa: CASSTTGLTYEQYF
CDR3nt: TGTGCCAGCAGTACAACGGGCCTTACCTACGAGCAGTACTTC

v_gene: TRBV18
abundance: many
d_gene: NA
j_gene: TRBJ2-5
CDR3aa: CASSLDTPRGETQYF
CDR3nt: TGTGCCAGCTCCTTGGACACCCCGAGGGGAGAGACCCAGTACTTC

v_gene: TRBV9
abundance: NA
d_gene: NA
j_gene: TRBJ2-7
CDR3aa: CASSVEWGSYEQYF
CDR3nt: TGTGCCAGCAGCGTAGAATGGGGTTCCTACGAGCAGTACTTC

v_gene: TRBV7-2
abundance: NA
d_gene: NA
j_gene: TRBJ2-7
CDR3aa: CASSAQGYEQYF
CDR3nt: TGTGCCAGCAGCGCCCAGGGATACGAGCAGTACTTC

v_gene: TRBV6-5
abundance: NA
d_gene: NA
j_gene: TRBJ2-5
CDR3aa: CASSYFAVATETQYF
CDR3nt: TGTGCCAGCAGTTACTTCGCGGTGGCAACAGAGACCCAGTACTTC

v_gene: TRBV5-1
abundance: few
d_gene: NA
j_gene: TRBJ1-2
CDR3aa: CASRDAELGLYGYTF
CDR3nt: TGCGCCAGTCGTGACGCAGAACTCGGGCTCTATGGCTACACCTTC

v_gene: TRBV11-2
abundance: few
d_gene: NA
j_gene: TRBJ1-2
CDR3aa: CASSLADYGYTF
CDR3nt: TGTGCCAGCAGCTTGGCAGACTATGGCTACACCTTC

v_gene: TRBV19
abundance: NA
d_gene: NA
j_gene: TRBJ1-5
CDR3aa: CASSIQSRRGSQPQHF
CDR3nt: TGTGCCAGTAGTATTCAGTCGAGAAGGGGAAGTCAGCCCCAGCATTTT

v_gene: TRBV10-3
abundance: NA
d_gene: TRBD1
j_gene: TRBJ1-6
CDR3aa: CAISDRGTVRDSPLHF
CDR3nt: TGTGCCATCAGTGATCGAGGGACAGTCAGGGATTCACCCCTCCACTTT

v_gene: TRBV7-9
abundance: NA
d_gene: TRBD1
j_gene: TRBJ2-1
CDR3aa: CASSSSWDRGRFEQFF
CDR3nt: TGTGCCAGCAGCTCCTCGTGGGACAGGGGGCGTTTTGAGCAGTTCTTC

v_gene: TRBV5-4
abundance: few
d_gene: TRBD1
j_gene: TRBJ1-4
CDR3aa: CASSLQGAREKLFF
CDR3nt: TGTGCCAGCAGCTTACAGGGGGCACGTGAAAAACTGTTTTTT

v_gene: TRBV4-2
abundance: NA
d_gene: TRBD1
j_gene: TRBJ2-3
CDR3aa: CASSQVSLSGQGARMAQYF
CDR3nt: TGTGCCAGCAGCCAAGTAAGCCTTTCCGGACAGGGGGCGCGAATGGCGCAGTATTTT

v_gene: TRBV7-9
abundance: few
d_gene: NA
j_gene: TRBJ2-3
CDR3aa: CASSLDRVSYTDTQYF
CDR3nt: TGTGCCAGCAGCTTAGACCGAGTCTCGTACACAGATACGCAGTATTTT

v_gene: TRBV7-2
abundance: many
d_gene: NA
j_gene: TRBJ2-3
CDR3aa: CASSPSTDTQYF
CDR3nt: TGTGCCAGCAGCCCAAGCACAGATACGCAGTATTTT

v_gene: TRBV29-1
abundance: few
d_gene: NA
j_gene: TRBJ2-5
CDR3aa: CSVDGLARETQYF
CDR3nt: TGCAGCGTTGATGGGCTAGCCAGGGAGACCCAGTACTTC

v_gene: TRBV11-2
abundance: few
d_gene: NA
j_gene: TRBJ2-3
CDR3aa: CASSRPRVPDTQYF
CDR3nt: TGTGCCAGCAGCCGACCCAGGGTCCCAGATACGCAGTATTTT

v_gene: TRBV7-9
abundance: NA
d_gene: NA
j_gene: TRBJ2-1
CDR3aa: CASSGGTYNEQFF
CDR3nt: TGTGCCAGCAGCGGGGGGACCTACAATGAGCAGTTCTTC

v_gene: TRBV7-9
abundance: NA
d_gene: NA
j_gene: TRBJ2-1
CDR3aa: CASSSGALWGNEQFF
CDR3nt: TGTGCCAGCAGCTCCGGGGCCCTTTGGGGCAATGAGCAGTTCTTC

v_gene: TRBV18
abundance: NA
d_gene: TRBD1
j_gene: TRBJ2-1
CDR3aa: CASSPDRVLNNEQFF
CDR3nt: TGTGCCAGCTCACCCGACAGGGTGCTCAACAATGAGCAGTTCTTC

v_gene: TRBV7-2
abundance: NA
d_gene: NA
j_gene: TRBJ1-1
CDR3aa: CASSLGGILNTEAFF
CDR3nt: TGTGCCAGCAGCTTAGGTGGGATCCTGAACACTGAAGCTTTCTTT

v_gene: TRBV18
abundance: few
d_gene: NA
j_gene: TRBJ1-1
CDR3aa: CASSPVAGAGTEAFF
CDR3nt: TGTGCCAGCTCACCTGTCGCGGGGGCAGGGACTGAAGCTTTCTTT

v_gene: TRBV1
abundance: few
d_gene: NA
j_gene: TRBJ2-5
CDR3aa: CTSSQDRGLAGTGETQYF
CDR3nt: TGCACCAGCAGCCAAGATCGTGGACTAGCGGGGACAGGAGAGACCCAGTACTTC

v_gene: TRBV6-5
abundance: few
d_gene: NA
j_gene: TRBJ2-5
CDR3aa: CASSYSRRGETQYF
CDR3nt: TGTGCCAGCAGTTACTCGCGCAGGGGAGAGACCCAGTACTTC

v_gene: TRBV7-2
abundance: NA
d_gene: TRBD1
j_gene: TRBJ2-1
CDR3aa: CASSLYTGGNEQFF
CDR3nt: TGTGCCAGCAGCCTCTATACAGGGGGCAATGAGCAGTTCTTC

v_gene: TRBV7-2
abundance: few
d_gene: NA
j_gene: TRBJ1-5
CDR3aa: CASSLNVPGQPQHF
CDR3nt: TGTGCCAGCAGCTTAAACGTCCCCGGGCAGCCCCAGCATTTT